Listed here are 25 T cell receptor beta chains from one sample, sequenced in a study of T-cell reconstitution after alpha-beta-depleted transplantation in children. This sample's TCRbeta library carried unique molecular identifier barcodes. TCRdb itself ran the PCR reads through MiXCR, one entry per CDR3 protein. The sample includes about half a million distinct CDR3 sequences, approximately 12% of them seen just once. The sequenced sample was PBMCs from the stem cell graft donor, obtained from the stem cell graft. The receptors originated from a human donor who donated a stem cell graft to a child with combined immunodeficiency.

The chain employs TRBV20-1 and TRBJ2-1; 7 bases are a match to TRBD2. The CDR3 runs 19 residues. The J segment lost 0 bases and the V segment lost 7 bases, leaving 21 bases of the junction unmatched. CDR1 is DFQATT, CDR2 SNEGSKA, per germline (reference sequence). The CDR3 spells CSVPPGGHVFLSSYNEQFF. The CDR3 nucleotides are TGCAGTGTCCCCCCGGGAGGCCACGTTTTCCTGAGCTCCTACAATGAGCAGTTCTTC.

The rearrangement links TRBV18 to TRBJ2-7, with 9 bases lining up with TRBD1. The CDR3 extends over 17 amino acids. The ends lost 3 bases at V and 6 bases at J; junction bases unmatched: 15. The germline V gene has CDR1 KGHSH and CDR2 LQKENI. The CDR3 loop reads CASSPTGQGQAKGEQYF. CDR3 sequence (DNA): TGTGCCAGCTCACCGACTGGACAGGGGCAGGCAAAGGGCGAGCAGTACTTC.

V usage is TRBV29-1 and J usage is TRBJ2-7; D tentatively fits TRBD1 or TRBD2 (5 bases each). Germline CDR1 reads SQVTM; CDR2 reads ANQGSEA. V lost 5 bases, J lost 5 bases, and 16 bases lay in between. The CDR3 runs to 13 residues. The CDR3 DNA sequence: TGCAGCGTTAGAGGGGTCCTAGGACACGAGCAGTACTTC. Translated: CSVRGVLGHEQYF.

V and J are TRBV7-2 and TRBJ1-5; TRBD1 might be the D (5 bases). The CDR3 runs to 15 residues. The V gene's germline CDR1 is SGHTA and CDR2 FQGNSA. Trimming shortened V by 4 bases and J by 6 bases, and 16 bases separated the two germline ends. CDR3 sequence (DNA): TGTGCCAGCAGCTCCATGGTAGGGGATAGTCAGCCCCAGCATTTT. Translated: CASSSMVGDSQPQHF.

This clonotype was seen a few times. The chain couples TRBV7-9 to TRBJ1-2; D remains ambiguous. Germline lookup yields CDR1 SEHNR and CDR2 FQNEAQ (reference sequence). This CDR3 contains 15 residues. Trimming cost V 4 bases and J 1 base, with 13 bases left between them. The DNA for the CDR3 is TGTGCCAGCAGCTCCTTGACGGCCTTTAACTATGGCTACACCTTC. It is translated as CASSSLTAFNYGYTF.

The chain couples TRBV29-1 to TRBJ2-4; TRBD2 is a possible D gene (6 bases). This CDR3 is 12 amino acids long. V lost 6 bases to trimming and J lost 6 bases, with 12 bases between them. Germline values: CDR1 SQVTM, CDR2 ANQGSEA. The CDR3 spells CSVGDLGNIQYF. The CDR3 bases are TGCAGCGTGGGGGACTTAGGAAACATTCAGTACTTC. Complete variable domain (other parts from reference TRBV29-1 and TRBJ2-4): SAVISQKPSRDICQRGTSLTIQCQVDSQVTMMFWYRQQPGQSLTLIATANQGSEATYESGFVIDKFPISRPNLTFSTLTVSNMSPEDSSIYLCSVGDLGNIQYFGAGTRLSVL.

A few counts support this clonotype. This chain connects TRBV25-1 to TRBJ1-1, with D possibly being TRBD1 (5 bases). Germline CDR1 is MGHDK and CDR2 is SYGVNS. This CDR3 contains 14 residues. The V end lost 0 bases, the J end lost 7 bases, and 12 bases lay between the germline ends. CDR3 residues: CASSEYWGESEAFF. Here the CDR3 DNA reads TGTGCCAGCAGTGAATATTGGGGCGAGAGTGAAGCTTTCTTT.

The V call is TRBV27, the J call TRBJ2-1; 7 bases map to TRBD2. J gave up 5 bases and V 6 bases, and 7 bases lay outside the gene matches. Germline CDR1 reads MNHEY; CDR2 reads SMNVEV (reference sequence). The CDR3 is 14 residues long. The CDR3 sequence is CASRNSGLHNEQFF. Written as DNA, the CDR3 is TGTGCCAGCAGAAATAGCGGGCTTCACAATGAGCAGTTCTTC.

The J gene is TRBJ1-1, the V gene TRBV11-2; D gene ambiguous. The V and J ends lost 5 bases and 3 bases respectively, with 13 bases between them. The CDR3 covers 14 residues. The germline gives CDR1 SGHAT, CDR2 FQNNGV. CDR3 loop: CASSPSWGHTEAFF. The CDR3 DNA is TGTGCCAGCAGCCCAAGCTGGGGTCACACTGAAGCTTTCTTT. The variable domain in full, completed from reference TRBV11-2 and TRBJ1-1, reads EAGVAQSPRYKIIEKRQSVAFWCNPISGHATLYWYQQILGQGPKLLIQFQNNGVVDDSQLPKDRFSAERLKGVDSTLKIQPAKLEDSAVYLCASSPSWGHTEAFFGQGTRLTVV.

This clonotype has at least ten counts. The chain combines TRBV7-9 with TRBJ2-7; 13 bases match TRBD2. The germline CDR1 and CDR2 sequences are SEHNR and FQNEAQ (reference sequence). The CDR3 is 14 amino acids. V shed 5 bases, J shed 6 bases, and the junction held 4 bases outside the gene matches. The CDR3: CASSPGLAGAEQYF. The CDR3 region has the DNA TGTGCCAGCAGCCCAGGACTAGCGGGAGCCGAGCAGTACTTC.

This clonotype has at least ten counts. CDR3 sequence reads: CAISSGHAEQYF. CDR3 coding DNA: TGTGCCATCAGCTCCGGACATGCCGAGCAGTACTTC. The V gene is TRBV10-3, the J gene TRBJ2-7; D perhaps matches TRBD1 (5 bases). The CDR3 is 12 amino acids. Germline CDR1 ENHRY, CDR2 SYGVKD. Trimming left V 6 bases short and J 6 bases short, with 12 bases between.

The CDR3 reads CASSDGRGNSPLHF. The CDR3 nucleotides are TGTGCCAGCTCGGACGGCAGGGGTAATTCACCCCTCCACTTT. V usage is TRBV18 and J usage is TRBJ1-6; a weak D match, TRBD1 (6 bases). The CDR3 consists of 14 residues. The germline V gene has CDR1 KGHSH and CDR2 LQKENI. Trimming cost V 6 bases and J 6 bases, with 12 bases left between them.

This chain connects TRBV6-2 or TRBV6-3 to TRBJ2-3, with TRBD2 matching over 13 bases. The germline V gene encodes CDR1 MNHEY and CDR2 SVGEGT. J was trimmed by 0 bases and V by 6 bases; bases with no gene match: 9. The CDR3 loop spans 18 amino acids. The CDR3 sequence: CASSSLLGLAGSTDTQYF. In DNA form, the CDR3 reads TGTGCCAGCAGCAGCCTCCTGGGACTAGCGGGGAGCACAGATACGCAGTATTTT.

The table lists this clonotype with many counts. The genes are TRBV5-1 and TRBJ2-5; 8 nucleotides match TRBD1. The CDR3 sequence is 16 residues long. With 0 bases clipped from V and 5 bases from J, the junction kept 9 bases outside the gene matches. Germline values: CDR1 SGHRS, CDR2 YFSETQ. The CDR3 bases are TGCGCCAGCAGCTTGGCCGGACAGGGAGCAAGGGAGACCCAGTACTTC. Protein product: CASSLAGQGARETQYF.

The chain has TRBV2 and TRBJ2-5; 10 nucleotides agree with TRBD2. In germline, CDR1 is SNHLY, CDR2 FYNNEI. V gave up 6 bases and J gave up 4 bases; unmatched junction bases: 5. The CDR3 has 14 amino acids. The CDR3, as DNA: TGTGCCAGCAGAGTAGCGGGAGGTGGAGAGACCCAGTACTTC. It is translated as CASRVAGGGETQYF.

The genes are TRBV12-3 or TRBV12-4 and TRBJ2-3, with 9 bases matching TRBD2. Losses at the gene ends were 6 bases for V and 2 bases for J; bases not matched to a gene: 9. CDR3 length equals 16 residues. The CDR3 bases are TGTGCCAGCAGCCGAGGCGGGGGGGCCAACACAGATACGCAGTATTTT. Protein sequence: CASSRGGGANTDTQYF.

This clonotype appeared a few times. This chain connects TRBV6-2 or TRBV6-3 to TRBJ1-2, with a weak D call TRBD1 (5 bases). The CDR3 contains 15 residues. CDR1 and CDR2 from the germline V gene are MNHEY and SVGEGT. V lost 2 bases and J lost 3, with 13 bases in between. CDR3 sequence (DNA): TGTGCCAGCAGTTACGGGGCAGACGGAGACTATGGCTACACCTTC. It yields the protein CASSYGADGDYGYTF.

This clonotype was found a few times. This chain's CDR3 is CASRETTEQYF. For the CDR3, the DNA is TGTGCCAGCAGGGAAACAACCGAGCAGTACTTC. V and J are TRBV6-2 or TRBV6-3 and TRBJ2-7; D is unresolved. V was cut by 6 bases and J by 6 bases, with 9 bases left in between. The CDR3 sequence is 11 residues long. Per germline, CDR1 MNHEY and CDR2 SVGEGT.

The chain links TRBV29-1 to TRBJ2-7; D is ambiguous. CDR3 length: 12 residues. Per the germline V gene, CDR1 is SQVTM and CDR2 is ANQGSEA. Trimming removed 6 bases from V and 3 bases from J, with 12 bases in between. CDR3 sequence reads: CSVRHDHYEQYF. The CDR3 DNA sequence: TGCAGCGTGCGACATGACCACTACGAGCAGTACTTC.

At least ten counts were recorded for this clonotype. The CDR3 nucleotides are TGTGCCAGCAGTCCCGGACAGGGAGTCTCTGGGGCCAACGTCCTGACTTTC. Amino acid sequence: CASSPGQGVSGANVLTF. This sequence joins TRBV28 and TRBJ2-6; 8 bases map to TRBD1. The length of the CDR3 is 17 residues. Looked up from germline, CDR1 is MDHEN and CDR2 is SYDVKM. V shed 5 bases and J 0 bases; nucleotides not matched to a gene: 6.

This clonotype turned up a few times. The V call is TRBV4-1, the J call TRBJ2-7; TRBD1 matches at 9 bases. The length of the CDR3 is 14 residues. Looked up from germline, CDR1 is MGHRA and CDR2 is YSYEKL. V lost 6 bases to trimming and J lost 5 bases; unmatched junction nucleotides: 8. In DNA form, the CDR3 reads TGCGCCAGCAGACCTCCGGGACAGGGTAACGAGCAGTACTTC. This translates into CASRPPGQGNEQYF.

The chain carries TRBV12-3 or TRBV12-4 and TRBJ1-1; D possibly corresponds to TRBD1 (6 bases). The CDR3 is 15 residues long. The ends were cut back, 6 bases at V and 2 bases at J, with 16 bases in the middle. DNA of the CDR3: TGTGCCAGCAGACATATCGGACAGATTAACACTGAAGCTTTCTTT. This encodes CASRHIGQINTEAFF.

This clonotype was counted a few times. V is TRBV14 and J is TRBJ2-3, with no clear D. The CDR3 sequence is 13 residues long. Per germline, CDR1 SGHDN and CDR2 FVKESK. The ends were cut back, 1 base at V and 6 bases at J, with 8 bases in the middle. CDR3 sequence reads: CASSQVLQDTQYF. In DNA form, the CDR3 reads TGTGCCAGCAGCCAAGTTTTGCAGGATACGCAGTATTTT.

The chain links TRBV7-3 to TRBJ2-6; D perhaps matches TRBD1 (5 bases). The length of the CDR3 is 16 residues. Germline V gene data show CDR1 as SGHTA and CDR2 as FQGTGA. V lost 5 bases to trimming and J lost 0 bases, with 11 bases between them. This CDR3 reads CASSKGPNSGANVLTF. CDR3 nucleotides: TGTGCCAGCAGCAAGGGGCCGAACTCTGGGGCCAACGTCCTGACTTTC. The full variable domain, in which reference TRBV7-3 and TRBJ2-6 provide the parts outside the CDR3, is GAGVSQTPSNKVTEKGKYVELRCDPISGHTALYWYRQSLGQGPEFLIYFQGTGAADDSGLPNDRFFAVRPEGSVSTLKIQRTERGDSAVYLCASSKGPNSGANVLTFGAGSRLTVL.

The rearrangement joins TRBV12-3 or TRBV12-4 to TRBJ1-1; D gene unclear. Trimming stripped 6 bases from V and 1 base from J, with 9 bases between. The CDR3 has 13 residues. The DNA of the CDR3 is TGTGCCAGCAGCACTGCAGAGAACACTGAAGCTTTCTTT. Translated, it gives CASSTAENTEAFF.